This T cell receptor beta chain was identified during a study of blood T cells in healthy people across ages (dated by TCRdb to the mid-2010s). Regarding the research as a whole: In model experiments, roughly one uniquely barcoded TCR beta cDNA molecule per two T cells was captured by template switching. To avoid experimental bias, donors of different ages were distributed randomly across sequencing lanes. Age-related changes in TCR beta repertoire diversity were measured in the study by deep sequencing normalized with unique cDNA molecular identifiers. For two donors (one aged 18 to 30 and one aged 80 or older), the study analyzed two additional independent replicas of 1 million unique cDNA reads from the same blood draw. The donors were split into four age groups: young (average 16 years), middle-aged (39), aged (approximately 60) and long-lived (under 85).

Systemically healthy Caucasian individuals from Russia, about 38 in total and aged about 6 to 100 years, were included as donors. Each donor gave ten milliliters of peripheral blood, collected into EDTA-treated Vacutainer tubes. PBMCs were isolated by Ficoll-Paque density-gradient centrifugation, with at least 6 million obtained per sample. Trizol reagent was used to extract total RNA from PBMCs, with at least 6 micrograms per sample. The percentages of naive CD45RAhigh/CD27high T cells were determined by flow cytometry on a PBMC aliquot from every donor. Regarding this clonotype: No antigen is known for it. One base away there is no much larger clone; base qualities are not given.

The method behind the library was 5' RACE. Reads for this sample came from an Illumina HiSeq 2500. The second PCR ran for about 6 to 11 cycles and used a J-beta primer mix along with a sample-barcoded 5' primer. A template-switch 5' adaptor carrying 12 random nucleotides introduced a unique molecular identifier onto each TCR beta cDNA molecule. Each sample yielded at least 2.5 million CDR3-containing paired-end reads. All of the RNA was converted into first-strand cDNA using the Mint cDNA synthesis kit, with a TRBC-specific oligonucleotide serving as the primer. After uracil-DNA glycosylase treatment, a first 18-cycle PCR used universal primers M1SS and BC2_uni_R on all cDNA. Turning to the authors' computational methods: For normalization, 1 million high-quality reads were randomly selected from each sample, with every read carrying a distinct molecular identifier. Reads sharing molecular identifiers were discarded rather than binned into consensus sequences. MiTCR, with a Q25 quality threshold and the strictest error-elimination algorithm, was used for CDR3 identification, clonotype clustering and error correction. A nonparametric unseen species model with Euler transformation was used to estimate a lower bound on total TCR beta diversity. In TCRdb, the public reads were trimmed at Q25 with fastp and aligned with MiXCR, with productive beta chains retained. Rows with one shared CDR3 protein collapse into an entry with the most common genes and DNA. These V and J calls originate from TCRdb's pipeline instead of the authors' own analysis. The table for this sample lists 1.4 million or so distinct CDR3 sequences; less than 45% of them were counted only once. Of the sample, about 4.1% falls within the top ten clones.

Spanning cysteine to phenylalanine, the CDR3 consists of 13 amino acids. The DNA shown is the 39-base CDR3, in frame from base 1. V ends up 7 bases short and J 13 bases short, with an unmatched junction base count of 14. As encoded in the germline V gene (reference sequence), CDR1 is DFQATT while CDR2 is SNEGSKA. The full study reports these points: Because profiling used bulk unsorted PBMCs, naive and antigen-experienced compartments could not be compared conclusively. A strong correlation was found between observed TCR beta diversity and the percentage of naive T cells measured by flow cytometry. As age increased, observed TCR beta diversity per million T cells dropped in a roughly linear way, and a significant reduction was already evident by age approximately 40. Estimates of total diversity based on one million sequenced T cells were considered lower bounds and underestimates. Compared with the aged group, the long-lived group had more naive CD4+ T cells, fewer expanded clones and increased TCR diversity, suggesting age selection. Because the CMV infection status of the donors was unknown, age-related changes in expanded clonotypes may potentially have been confounded.

The chain employs TRBV20-1 and TRBJ2-1; 9 bases in the middle match TRBD1. Input material: blood. This sequence originates from a woman between 18 and 29 years old in good health. CDR3 reads: CSVPGQGKETQFF. The nucleotide sequence is TGCAGTGTTCCCGGACAGGGGAAAGAGACCCAGTTCTTC.